Listed below are T cell receptor beta chains from one sample, sequenced in a study of cytomegalovirus exposure and HLA in healthy donors. Here immunoSEQ multiplex PCR was the method, and the copy in TCRdb shows in-frame clones only, minus some. The sample consists of roughly 71,000 clones, less than 70% of them appearing once. Sequenced sample: PBMCs. These receptors all come from a man aged 30 to 39 in good health and CMV-seronegative. Each CDR3 is given with its conserved first and last residue.

j_call	v_call	cdr3_aa
TRBJ2-1	TRBV9	CASSPWGGAHTAASSYNEQFF
TRBJ1-1	TRBV4-1	CASSQDPGMNTEAFF
TRBJ2-7	TRBV6-6	CASSYSGQGASVEQYF
TRBJ1-4	TRBV19	CASSRGTHPRSSTNEKLFF
TRBJ2-7	TRBV7-9	CASSFPGNSYEQYF
TRBJ1-2	TRBV6-5	CASSYSDRSGYTF
TRBJ2-7	TRBV6-1	CASSETGAPPYEQYF
TRBJ2-4	TRBV13	CASSEGLAGSVGTKNIQYF
TRBJ2-1	TRBV7-9	CASSLTSGGAHEQFF
TRBJ1-4	TRBV2	CASCLRQANEKLFF
TRBJ2-5	TRBV7-9	CASSSKGTIQETQYF
TRBJ2-5	TRBV29-1	CSVDKGLGSETQYF
TRBJ2-3	TRBV5-4	CASSLGQIQYF
TRBJ2-3	TRBV2	CASNQRGTSRDTDTQYF
TRBJ1-1	TRBV5-6	CASSFRTGEAFF
TRBJ1-2	TRBV5-6	CASSWDRVEGYTF
TRBJ1-5	TRBV15	CATSRPGSNQPQHF
TRBJ2-2	TRBV6-5	CASSYRRSGELFF
TRBJ1-1	TRBV5-4	CASRYTGTTEAFF
TRBJ2-5	TRBV6-1	CASSADRGHETQYF
TRBJ2-1	TRBV6-1	CASFSGGAGNEQFF
TRBJ2-6	TRBV11-2	CASSSGANVLTF
TRBJ2-1	TRBV4-1	CASSPRDSGSYNEQFF
TRBJ1-5	TRBV7-2	CASSLVGQGSNQPQHF
TRBJ1-2	TRBV18	CASSLGQGTNF
TRBJ2-2	TRBV9	CASSEGGGSTGELFF
TRBJ2-2	TRBV6-4	CASSGSGDTGELFF
TRBJ1-3	TRBV6-5	CASSGSGTGRNTIYF
TRBJ2-2	TRBV6-5	CASRPTGGTGELFF
TRBJ2-1	TRBV11-3	CASSLAGTGNEQFF
TRBJ1-4	TRBV7-9	CASSSGGGREKLFF
TRBJ2-1	TRBV15	CATSDRGITYNEQFF